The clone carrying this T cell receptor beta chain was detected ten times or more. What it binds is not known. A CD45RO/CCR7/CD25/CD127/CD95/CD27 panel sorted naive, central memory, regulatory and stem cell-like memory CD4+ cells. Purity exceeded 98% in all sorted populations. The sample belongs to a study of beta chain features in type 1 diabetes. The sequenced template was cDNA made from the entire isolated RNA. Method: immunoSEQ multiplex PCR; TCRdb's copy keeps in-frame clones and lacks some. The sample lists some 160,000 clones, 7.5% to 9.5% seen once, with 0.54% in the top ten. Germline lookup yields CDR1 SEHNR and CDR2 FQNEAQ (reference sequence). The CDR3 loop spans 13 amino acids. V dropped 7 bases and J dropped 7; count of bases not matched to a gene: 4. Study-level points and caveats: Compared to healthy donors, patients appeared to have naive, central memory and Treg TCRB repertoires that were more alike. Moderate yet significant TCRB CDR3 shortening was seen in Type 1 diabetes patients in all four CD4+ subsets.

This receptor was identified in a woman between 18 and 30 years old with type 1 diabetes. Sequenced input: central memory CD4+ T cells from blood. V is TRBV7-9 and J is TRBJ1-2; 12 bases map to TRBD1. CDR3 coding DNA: TGTGCCAGCATTCGGGACAGGGGGCCTGGCTACACCTTC. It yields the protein CASIRDRGPGYTF.